This T cell receptor beta chain was documented in a study of blood T cell repertoires in COVID-19. Study details: There were acute and convalescent COVID-19 samples, and they came from the United States, Italy and Spain. In each case, the material was cDNA or gDNA derived from T cells, B-cell-depleted T cells, or PBMCs.

In the source study's methods: Estimates of nucleated cell counts were drawn from the amplification of reference gene primers. Measured with immunoSEQ multiplex PCR; TCRdb has only the in-frame clones, and not every one. The D gene and trimming were derived from the DNA, and the V and J assignments and clone size from that table. Of some 96,000 clones in the sample, 87% were seen once. Germline V CDR1 and CDR2: SGHNT, YYREEE (reference sequence). Trimming took 2 bases from V and 2 from J, leaving 28 bases between them. The CDR3 has 20 residues. The specimen was peripheral blood. This chain uses TRBV5-4 with TRBJ2-5; D is unresolved. The TCR originated in a man aged 25-45 years in a cohort sampled during active COVID-19. Here the CDR3 DNA reads TGTGCCAGCAGCTTACCTCCTTCGAGGTCTATTCGCGGCGGTCAAGAGACCCAGTACTTC. Translated, it gives CASSLPPSRSIRGGQETQYF.